This TCR beta chain was profiled in a study of tumor-infiltrating lymphocytes in primary liver carcinoma. On this clonotype: This may be a read error: a much more frequent sequence differs by one nucleotide.

Unsorted bulk tissue (about 20-30 mg) underwent RNA and DNA co-extraction. A constant-region primer primed TCR beta cDNA synthesis from 450 to 550 ng of total RNA. Researchers made the TCR beta libraries by running three nested multiplex PCR rounds with slightly modified ARM-PCR. TCRdb re-analysed the multiplex PCR reads in MiXCR, keeping a single row per CDR3 protein. The profile shows approximately 73,000 distinct CDR3 sequences, 60% to 80% of them singletons. This clonotype was sampled from a man aged 35 to 55 with primary liver carcinoma and hepatitis B virus infection. Sequenced material: liver tumor tissue from sampling region 4. Subset reported: tumor region T4, right-lateral pole.

In nucleotides, the CDR3 is TGTGCCAGCAGTTTGGGAGCGAAACTCGGCGAGCTGTACTTC. This encodes CASSLGAKLGELYF. V and J are TRBV28 and TRBJ2-7; perhaps TRBD2 as D (5 bases). Germline CDR1 reads MDHEN; CDR2 reads SYDVKM. This CDR3 region has 14 residues.